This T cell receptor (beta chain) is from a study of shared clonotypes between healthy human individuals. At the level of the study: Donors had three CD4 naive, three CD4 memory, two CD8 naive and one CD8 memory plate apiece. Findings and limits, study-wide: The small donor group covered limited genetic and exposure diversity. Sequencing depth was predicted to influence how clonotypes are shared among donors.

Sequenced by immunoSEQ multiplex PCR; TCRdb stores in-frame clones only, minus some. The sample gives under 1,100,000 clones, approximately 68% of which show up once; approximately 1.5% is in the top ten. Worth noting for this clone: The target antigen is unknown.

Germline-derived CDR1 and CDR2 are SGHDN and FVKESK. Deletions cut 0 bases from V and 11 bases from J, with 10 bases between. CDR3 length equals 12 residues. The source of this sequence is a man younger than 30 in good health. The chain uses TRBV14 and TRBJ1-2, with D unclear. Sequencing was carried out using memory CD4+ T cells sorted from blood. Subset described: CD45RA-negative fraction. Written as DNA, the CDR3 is TGTGCCAGCAGCCAAGATCGCGGCCCGTACACCTTC. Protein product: CASSQDRGPYTF.